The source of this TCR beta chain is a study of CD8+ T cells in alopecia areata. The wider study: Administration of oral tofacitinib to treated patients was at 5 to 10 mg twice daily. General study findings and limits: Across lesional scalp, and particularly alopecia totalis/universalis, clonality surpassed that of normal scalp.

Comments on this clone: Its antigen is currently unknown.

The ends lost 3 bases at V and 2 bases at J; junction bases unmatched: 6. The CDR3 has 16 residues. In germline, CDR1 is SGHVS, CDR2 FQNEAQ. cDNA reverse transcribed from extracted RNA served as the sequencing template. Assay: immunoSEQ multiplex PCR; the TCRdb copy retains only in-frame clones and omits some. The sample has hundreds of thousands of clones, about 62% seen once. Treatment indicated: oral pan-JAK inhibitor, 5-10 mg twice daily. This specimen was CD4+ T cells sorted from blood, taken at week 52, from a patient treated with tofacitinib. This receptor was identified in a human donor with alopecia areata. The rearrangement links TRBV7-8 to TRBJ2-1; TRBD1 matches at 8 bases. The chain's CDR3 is CASSFSRTGTYNEQFF. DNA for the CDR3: TGTGCCAGCAGCTTTAGTCGGACAGGGACCTACAATGAGCAGTTCTTC.